The next 11 T cell receptor beta chains were all read from a single sample in a study of T cells after yellow fever vaccination. Each CDR3 protein gets one entry after TCRdb re-called the 5' RACE reads with MiXCR. The table lists approximately 510,000 distinct CDR3 sequences, around a fifth of them singletons, with about 15% in the top ten. Sequences were derived from PBMCs, sampled less than 25 days after the first yellow fever vaccination. The receptors shown here come from a young man who received the YFV17D yellow fever vaccine.

This clonotype has ten or more counts. This chain joins TRBV6-6 and TRBJ2-5; TRBD1 or TRBD2 may be the D gene (5 bases each). The CDR3 totals 13 residues. Germline V gene sequence: CDR1 MNHNY, CDR2 SVGAGI (reference sequence). V was cut by 7 bases and J by 5 bases, with 14 bases left in between. The CDR3 here is CASTRGAVETQYF. DNA of the CDR3: TGTGCCAGCACTCGAGGGGCAGTGGAGACCCAGTACTTC.

The chain employs TRBV5-4 and TRBJ1-1, with a weak D call TRBD1 (6 bases). This CDR3 has 12 residues. With 5 bases removed from V and 6 bases from J, the gap between germline ends came to 11 bases. Germline-derived CDR1 and CDR2 are SGHNT and YYREEE (reference sequence). The CDR3 protein is CASRSQGAEAFF. CDR3 sequence (DNA): TGTGCCAGCAGATCACAGGGCGCTGAAGCTTTCTTT.

The rearrangement links TRBV7-2 to TRBJ1-5, with TRBD1 matching over 12 bases. The CDR3 totals 15 residues. From germline, CDR1 is SGHTA and CDR2 FQGNSA. V lost 5 bases to trimming and J lost 6 bases; unmatched junction nucleotides: 5. DNA for the CDR3: TGTGCCAGCAGCCAGGGACAGGGGGCGAGTCAGCCCCAGCATTTT. Encoded protein: CASSQGQGASQPQHF. The entire variable domain, with the rest obtained from reference TRBV7-2 and TRBJ1-5, is as follows: GAGVSQSPSNKVTEKGKDVELRCDPISGHTALYWYRQSLGQGLEFLIYFQGNSAPDKSGLPSDRFSAERTGGSVSTLTIQRTQQEDSAVYLCASSQGQGASQPQHFGDGTRLSIL.

This clonotype was observed a few times. V is TRBV5-6 and J is TRBJ2-5; a possible D gene is TRBD2 (6 bases). The germline CDR1 and CDR2 sequences are SGHDT and YYEEEE. The CDR3 totals 16 residues. V was pared by 5 bases and J by 1 base, with 18 bases between. CDR3 sequence (DNA): TGTGCCAGCAGTAAGGACTGGCGGGGACCCCAAGAGACCCAGTACTTC. It yields the protein CASSKDWRGPQETQYF.

The V call is TRBV7-2, the J call TRBJ1-5, with 10 nucleotides matching TRBD1. In germline, CDR1 is SGHTA, CDR2 FQGNSA. The CDR3 runs to 14 residues. With 5 bases clipped from V and 7 bases from J, the junction kept 5 bases outside the gene matches. The CDR3 sequence is CASSRGQGDQPQHF. Here the CDR3 DNA reads TGTGCCAGCAGCCGAGGACAGGGGGACCAGCCCCAGCATTTT.

This clonotype was recorded a few times. This chain joins TRBV5-1 and TRBJ2-5, with 7 positions matching TRBD2. This CDR3 contains 16 residues. Germline loops: CDR1 SGHRS, CDR2 YFSETQ. Trimming cost V 2 bases and J 2 bases; bases outside gene matches: 9. CDR3 nucleotide sequence: TGCGCCAGCAGCTTTCAGGGACTACCCCTACAAGAGACCCAGTACTTC. It encodes CASSFQGLPLQETQYF.

In DNA form, the CDR3 reads TGTGCCAGCAGCGTAGGGGGACTAGCGGGGCGTGGGGATACGCAGTATTTT. This encodes CASSVGGLAGRGDTQYF. J is TRBJ2-3 and V is TRBV9, with TRBD2 identical over 13 bases. With 0 bases clipped from V and 6 bases from J, the junction kept 7 bases outside the gene matches. There are 17 residues in the CDR3. Germline values: CDR1 SGDLS, CDR2 YYNGEE. Drawing the rest from reference TRBV9 and TRBJ2-3, the complete variable domain is DSGVTQTPKHLITATGQRVTLRCSPRSGDLSVYWYQQSLDQGLQFLIQYYNGEERAKGNILERFSAQQFPDLHSELNLSSLELGDSALYFCASSVGGLAGRGDTQYFGPGTRLTVL.

This clonotype was detected only a few times. The genes are TRBV7-9 and TRBJ2-2; D gene ambiguous. The ends were cut back, 3 bases at V and 5 bases at J, with 13 bases in the middle. Germline V gene lookup returns CDR1 SEHNR and CDR2 FQNEAQ (reference sequence). The CDR3 covers 15 residues. CDR3 in DNA: TGTGCCAGCAGCTTGCCCCGTTTGCAAACCGGGGAGCTGTTTTTT. Protein product: CASSLPRLQTGELFF.

This chain links TRBV5-4 with TRBJ1-1; no definite D call. The germline CDR1 and CDR2 sequences are SGHNT and YYREEE (reference sequence). The CDR3 extends over 15 amino acids. V dropped 4 bases and J dropped 1 base, with 14 bases sitting between them. The CDR3 sequence: CASSPRPAENTEAFF. The CDR3 DNA is TGTGCCAGCAGCCCCCGGCCGGCCGAGAACACTGAAGCTTTCTTT.

This clonotype was seen a few times. The chain carries TRBV2 and TRBJ2-2; no reliable D call. This CDR3 contains 13 residues. Trimming took off 5 bases at V and 7 bases at J, with 11 bases between the two ends. Per the germline V gene, CDR1 is SNHLY and CDR2 is FYNNEI. CDR3 sequence (DNA): TGTGCCAGCAGTCCGTGGACGGTCGGGGAGCTGTTTTTT. Encoded protein: CASSPWTVGELFF.

The CDR3 reads CASSVGDFNTEAFF. In nucleotides, the CDR3 is TGTGCCAGCAGCGTAGGGGACTTTAACACTGAAGCTTTCTTT. V gene TRBV9 combines with J gene TRBJ1-1, with TRBD1 as a possible D gene (5 bases). Germline V gene lookup returns CDR1 SGDLS and CDR2 YYNGEE. Between the trimmed V and J ends, which lost 0 bases and 2 bases, there was a span of 8 bases. The CDR3 is 14 amino acids. The whole variable domain, remainder taken from reference TRBV9 and TRBJ1-1, is DSGVTQTPKHLITATGQRVTLRCSPRSGDLSVYWYQQSLDQGLQFLIQYYNGEERAKGNILERFSAQQFPDLHSELNLSSLELGDSALYFCASSVGDFNTEAFFGQGTRLTVV.